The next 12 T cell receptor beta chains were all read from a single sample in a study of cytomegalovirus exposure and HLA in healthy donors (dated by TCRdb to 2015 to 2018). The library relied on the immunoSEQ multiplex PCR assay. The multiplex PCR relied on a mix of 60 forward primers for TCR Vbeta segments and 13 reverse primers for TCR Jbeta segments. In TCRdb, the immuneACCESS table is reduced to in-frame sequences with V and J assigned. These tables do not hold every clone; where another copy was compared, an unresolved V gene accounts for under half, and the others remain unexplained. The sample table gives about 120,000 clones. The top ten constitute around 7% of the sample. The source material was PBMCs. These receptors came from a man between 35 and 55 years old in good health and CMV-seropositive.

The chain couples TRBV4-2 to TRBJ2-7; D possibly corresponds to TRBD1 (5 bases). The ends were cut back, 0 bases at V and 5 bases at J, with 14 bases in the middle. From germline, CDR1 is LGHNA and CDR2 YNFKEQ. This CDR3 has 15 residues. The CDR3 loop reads CASSQEQGLRNEQYF. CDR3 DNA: TGTGCCAGCAGCCAAGAGCAGGGCCTACGAAACGAGCAGTACTTC.

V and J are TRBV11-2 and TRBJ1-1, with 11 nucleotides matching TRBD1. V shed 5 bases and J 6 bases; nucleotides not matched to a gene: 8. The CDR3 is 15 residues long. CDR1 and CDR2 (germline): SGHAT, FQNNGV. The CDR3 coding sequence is TGTGCCAGCAGCCCGGACAGGGGGCGTGTAGCTGAAGCTTTCTTT. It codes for CASSPDRGRVAEAFF.

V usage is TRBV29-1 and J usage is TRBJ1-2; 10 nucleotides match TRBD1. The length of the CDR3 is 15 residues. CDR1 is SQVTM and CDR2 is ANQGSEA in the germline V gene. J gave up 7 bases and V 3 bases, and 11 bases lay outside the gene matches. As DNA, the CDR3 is TGCAGCGTTGAGAGGACAGGGGGATGGTCGTTTGGCTACACCTTC. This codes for CSVERTGGWSFGYTF.

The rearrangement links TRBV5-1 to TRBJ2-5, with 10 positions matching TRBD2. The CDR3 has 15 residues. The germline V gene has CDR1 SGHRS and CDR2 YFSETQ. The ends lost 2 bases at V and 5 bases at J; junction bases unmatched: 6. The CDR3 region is CASSFLAGVEETQYF. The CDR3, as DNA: TGCGCCAGCAGCTTCCTAGCGGGAGTTGAGGAGACCCAGTACTTC. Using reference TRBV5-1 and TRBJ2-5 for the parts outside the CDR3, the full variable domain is KAGVTQTPRYLIKTRGQQVTLSCSPISGHRSVSWYQQTPGQGLQFLFEYFSETQRNKGNFPGRFSGRQFSNSRSEMNVSTLELGDSALYLCASSFLAGVEETQYFGPGTRLLVL.

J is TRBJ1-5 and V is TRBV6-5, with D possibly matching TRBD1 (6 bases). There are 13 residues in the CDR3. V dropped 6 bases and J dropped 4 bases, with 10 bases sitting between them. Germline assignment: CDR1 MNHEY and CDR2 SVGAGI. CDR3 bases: TGTGCCAGCAGATTACAGGGTAATCAGCCCCAGCATTTT. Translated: CASRLQGNQPQHF.

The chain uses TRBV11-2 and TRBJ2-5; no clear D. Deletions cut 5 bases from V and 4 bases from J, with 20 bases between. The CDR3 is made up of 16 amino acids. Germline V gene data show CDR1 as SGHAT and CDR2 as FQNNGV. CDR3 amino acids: CASSPPYVGVGETQYF. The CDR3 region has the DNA TGTGCCAGCAGCCCCCCTTACGTGGGCGTTGGAGAGACCCAGTACTTC.

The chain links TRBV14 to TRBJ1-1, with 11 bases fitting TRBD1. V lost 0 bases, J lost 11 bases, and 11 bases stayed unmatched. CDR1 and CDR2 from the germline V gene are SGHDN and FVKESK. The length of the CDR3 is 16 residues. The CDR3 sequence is CASSQESGTGGTRAFF. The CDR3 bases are TGTGCCAGCAGCCAAGAATCGGGGACAGGGGGTACCCGCGCTTTCTTT.

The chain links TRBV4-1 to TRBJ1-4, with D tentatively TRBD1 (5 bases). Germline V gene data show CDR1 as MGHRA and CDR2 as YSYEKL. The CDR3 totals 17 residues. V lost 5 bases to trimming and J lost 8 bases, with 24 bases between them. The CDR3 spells CASSYLPGLPRREKLFF. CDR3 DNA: TGCGCCAGCAGCTACTTACCGGGACTTCCTCGGAGGGAAAAACTGTTTTTT.

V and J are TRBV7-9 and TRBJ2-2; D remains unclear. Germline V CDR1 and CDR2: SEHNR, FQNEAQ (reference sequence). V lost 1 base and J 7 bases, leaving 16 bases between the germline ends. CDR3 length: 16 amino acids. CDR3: CASSLVSDGPGGELFF. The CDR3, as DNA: TGTGCCAGCAGCTTAGTTTCTGATGGGCCTGGCGGGGAGCTGTTTTTT.

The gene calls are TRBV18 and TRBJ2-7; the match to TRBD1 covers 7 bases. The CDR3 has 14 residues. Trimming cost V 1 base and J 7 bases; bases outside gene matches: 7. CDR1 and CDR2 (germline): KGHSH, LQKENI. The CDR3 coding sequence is TGTGCCAGCTCACCACAGACAGGGCCCCTAGAGCAGTACTTC. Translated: CASSPQTGPLEQYF. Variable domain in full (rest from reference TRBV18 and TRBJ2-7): NAGVMQNPRHLVRRRGQEARLRCSPMKGHSHVYWYRQLPEEGLKFMVYLQKENIIDESGMPKERFSAEFPKEGPSILRIQQVVRGDSAAYFCASSPQTGPLEQYFGPGTRLTVT.

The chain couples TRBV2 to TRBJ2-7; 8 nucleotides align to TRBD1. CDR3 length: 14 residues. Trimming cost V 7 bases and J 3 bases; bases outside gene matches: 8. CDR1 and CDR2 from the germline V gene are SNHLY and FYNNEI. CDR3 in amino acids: CASKGQGFFYEQYF. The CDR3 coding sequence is TGTGCCAGCAAAGGACAGGGATTTTTCTACGAGCAGTACTTC.

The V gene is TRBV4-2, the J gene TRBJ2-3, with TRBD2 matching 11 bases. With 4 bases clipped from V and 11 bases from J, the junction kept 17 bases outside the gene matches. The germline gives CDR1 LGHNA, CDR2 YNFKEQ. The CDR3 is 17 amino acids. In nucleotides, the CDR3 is TGTGCCAGCAGCCTAAATATAGCGGGAGGGCCCCGTGTCGAGCAGTATTTT. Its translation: CASSLNIAGGPRVEQYF.